This T cell receptor (beta chain) was identified during a study of radiotherapy plus CTLA-4 blockade in lung cancer. The CDR3 extends over 17 amino acids. The V and J ends lost 1 base and 4 bases, in that order; junction bases with no gene match: 8. CDR1 KGHSH and CDR2 LQKENI come from the germline V gene. Sequencing used immunoSEQ multiplex PCR; TCRdb keeps in-frame clones, though not all of them. The sample has about 49,000 clones; 70% to 90% are singletons. This rearrangement joins TRBV18 to TRBJ2-1; TRBD1 matches 9 bases. The clonotype comes from a human donor with non-small cell lung cancer whose response to radiotherapy plus ipilimumab could not be evaluated. The sequenced sample was peripheral blood, obtained from a patient treated with radiotherapy plus ipilimumab. CDR3 sequence (DNA): TGTGCCAGCTCACCACGCCCACGACAGGGGGTTTACAATGAGCAGTTCTTC. Its translation is CASSPRPRQGVYNEQFF. Complete variable domain (other parts from reference TRBV18 and TRBJ2-1): NAGVMQNPRHLVRRRGQEARLRCSPMKGHSHVYWYRQLPEEGLKFMVYLQKENIIDESGMPKERFSAEFPKEGPSILRIQQVVRGDSAAYFCASSPRPRQGVYNEQFFGPGTRLTVL.